Each of the 23 T cell receptor beta chains below was sequenced from the same sample in a study of metastatic and nonmetastatic thyroid tumors. Each patient came to thyroid surgery without any prior treatment (of any kind). TCRdb ran MiXCR on the PCR reads. The table lists approximately 8,400 clones, roughly two fifths of them singletons. Material for sequencing was tumor tissue. All receptors derive from a male donor with papillary thyroid cancer or a benign thyroid nodule (not recorded which). Some clones in this sample may be carry-over from other donors' samples.

V and J are TRBV4-3 and TRBJ1-2, with D maybe TRBD1 (5 bases). Trimming took off 2 bases at V and 5 bases at J, with 12 bases between the two ends. The CDR3 runs to 14 residues. Germline CDR1 reads LGHNA; CDR2 reads YSLEER. The CDR3 DNA reads TGCGCCAGCAGCCAAAGTGACAGACGTTATGGCTACACCTTC. Translation gives CASSQSDRRYGYTF.

The J gene is TRBJ2-7, the V gene TRBV3-1, with D possibly being TRBD2 (6 bases). The ends were cut back, 4 bases at V and 1 base at J, with 14 bases in the middle. This CDR3 spans 15 amino acids. The germline CDR1 and CDR2 sequences are LGHDT and YNNKEL (reference sequence). CDR3 in DNA: TGTGCCAGCAGCCCCTCCGGGGGAGGTTCCTACGAGCAGTACTTC. It is translated as CASSPSGGGSYEQYF.

This clone was seen only once. This chain links TRBV5-1 with TRBJ2-7; D is tentatively TRBD1 or TRBD2 (5 bases each). Germline values: CDR1 SGHRS, CDR2 YFSETQ. The CDR3 is made up of 14 amino acids. The V gene lost 2 bases and the J gene lost 3 bases, with 12 bases spanning the gap. DNA for the CDR3: TGCGCCAGCAGCTTTGAGGGGCGCAACTACGAGCAGTACTTC. This gives the protein CASSFEGRNYEQYF.

The chain combines TRBV4-1 with TRBJ1-5; D is possibly TRBD1 (5 bases). This CDR3 region has 14 residues. The V and J ends lost 0 bases and 6 bases respectively, with 9 bases between them. Germline CDR1 and CDR2: MGHRA and YSYEKL. CDR3 sequence reads: CASSQDQGTQPQHF. CDR3 nucleotide sequence: TGCGCCAGCAGCCAAGATCAGGGAACTCAGCCCCAGCATTTT.

This clone was observed a few times. The gene calls are TRBV7-9 and TRBJ2-7; D is perhaps TRBD1 or TRBD2 (5 bases each). V was pared by 5 bases and J by 6 bases, with 8 bases between. Germline lookup yields CDR1 SEHNR and CDR2 FQNEAQ (reference sequence). There are 11 residues in the CDR3. This CDR3 reads CASSTGREQYF. CDR3 in DNA: TGTGCCAGCAGCACGGGACGCGAGCAGTACTTC.

This clone was seen more than once but under ten times. This chain joins TRBV6-5 and TRBJ1-1, with a weak D call TRBD1 (6 bases). Germline-derived CDR1 and CDR2 are MNHEY and SVGAGI. V shed 4 bases and J shed 0 bases, with 21 bases lying between them. The CDR3 extends over 18 amino acids. The CDR3 bases are TGTGCCAGCAGTTTACACAGGGATCCCATTCAAGTGAACACTGAAGCTTTCTTT. Protein sequence: CASSLHRDPIQVNTEAFF.

The gene calls are TRBV30 and TRBJ2-2; D might be TRBD2 (6 bases). Germline V gives CDR1 GTSNPN, CDR2 SVGIG (reference sequence). The CDR3 runs 14 residues. V was cut by 2 bases and J by 4 bases, with 11 bases left in between. In nucleotides, the CDR3 is TGTGCCTGGAGTTGGCGGGGAGTCACCGGGGAGCTGTTTTTT. Translation gives CAWSWRGVTGELFF.

This clone came up a few times. The CDR3 protein is CASSRAGTALYEQYF. The CDR3 DNA reads TGTGCCAGCTCTCGCGCCGGGACAGCCCTCTACGAGCAGTACTTC. V and J are TRBV6-1 and TRBJ2-7; TRBD1 matches at 7 bases. The germline gives CDR1 MNHNS, CDR2 SASEGT. The CDR3 is 15 residues long. The V and J ends lost 8 bases and 3 bases, in that order; junction bases with no gene match: 13.

The sample holds a few counts of this clone. V is TRBV18 and J is TRBJ2-2, with D perhaps matching TRBD2 (6 bases). The CDR3 is 17 residues long. The V end lost 3 bases, the J end lost 2 bases, and 16 bases lay between the germline ends. CDR1 is KGHSH, CDR2 LQKENI, per germline. The CDR3 sequence: CASSPVKVSGNTGELFF. Written as DNA, the CDR3 is TGTGCCAGCTCACCGGTCAAGGTTAGCGGCAACACCGGGGAGCTGTTTTTT.

The J gene is TRBJ1-3, the V gene TRBV7-2, with D unclear. The V end was cut by 1 base, the J end by 4 bases, with 2 bases between. This CDR3 contains 12 residues. The germline V gene encodes CDR1 SGHTA and CDR2 FQGNSA. This CDR3 is CASSLGGNTIYF. The CDR3 DNA follows: TGTGCCAGCAGCTTAGGCGGAAACACCATATATTTT.

This clone has just a few counts. The chain uses TRBV6-2 or TRBV6-3 and TRBJ2-7, with TRBD2 identical over 9 bases. Germline assignment: CDR1 MNHEY and CDR2 SVGEGT. The J segment lost 0 bases and the V segment lost 0 bases, leaving 3 bases of the junction unmatched. This CDR3 contains 16 residues. The CDR3 region has the DNA TGTGCCAGCAGTTACTCGACTAGCGGAAGCTCCTACGAGCAGTACGTC. It encodes CASSYSTSGSSYEQYV.

CDR3 nucleotides: TGTGCCAGCAAGGGGAACGAGAATACGCAGTATTTT. This sequence encodes CASKGNENTQYF. This rearrangement joins TRBV6-1 to TRBJ2-3; weak D call: TRBD1 (5 bases). This CDR3 has 12 residues. With 7 bases removed from V and 7 bases from J, the gap between germline ends came to 12 bases. Germline CDR1 and CDR2: MNHNS and SASEGT.

This rearrangement joins TRBV12-3 or TRBV12-4 to TRBJ2-3; D is possibly TRBD1 (5 bases). The CDR3 totals 14 residues. V shed 6 bases and J shed 2 bases, with 12 bases lying between them. CDR3 protein: CASSVDSYTDTQYF. The CDR3 DNA reads TGTGCCAGCAGCGTCGACAGTTACACAGATACGCAGTATTTT.

The chain combines TRBV19 with TRBJ2-7; no clear D gene. Germline CDR1 is LNHDA and CDR2 is SQIVND (reference sequence). The germline V and J ends were trimmed by 3 bases and 0 bases, with 9 bases remaining between them. This CDR3 comprises 14 residues. The CDR3 bases are TGTGCCAGTAGTATTTCTGAAGACTCCTACGAGCAGTACTTC. Amino acid sequence: CASSISEDSYEQYF.

This sequence joins TRBV20-1 and TRBJ2-1; D remains unclear. Germline CDR1 and CDR2: DFQATT and SNEGSKA (reference sequence). CDR3 length: 13 amino acids. Trimming stripped 0 bases from V and 5 bases from J, with 8 bases between. The CDR3 DNA is TGCAGTGCTAGAGAGTGGCAGAACAATGAGCAGTTCTTC. Its protein product is CSAREWQNNEQFF.

As for this clone: Germline and junction disagree at one end, which may indicate a read error. CDR3 in amino acids: CASSPGGTGGNDQFF. The CDR3 DNA is TGCGCCAGCAGCCCGGGCGGGACAGGGGGGAATGATCAGTTCTTC. The chain links TRBV5-1 to TRBJ2-1, with 11 bases identical to TRBD1. The germline V gene has CDR1 SGHRS and CDR2 YFSETQ. CDR3 length equals 15 residues.

The chain joins TRBV28 to TRBJ2-7; 9 bases map to TRBD1. V trimming: 1 base; J trimming: 5 bases; junction bases outside the gene matches: 6. Germline assignment: CDR1 MDHEN and CDR2 SYDVKM. The CDR3 loop spans 15 amino acids. This chain's CDR3 is CASSLYGTGRHEQYF. The CDR3 DNA reads TGTGCCAGCAGTTTATATGGGACAGGGAGGCACGAGCAGTACTTC.

This clone occurred many times. It may be a read error: a sequence one base away is much more abundant. Additional DNA sequences in this sample encode the identical CDR3. V gene TRBV6-5 combines with J gene TRBJ2-6, with D maybe TRBD1 (5 bases). Germline assignment: CDR1 MNHEY and CDR2 SVGAGI. Trimming pared 2 bases from V and 4 bases from J, leaving 9 bases between. The CDR3 consists of 15 residues. The CDR3 DNA is TGTGCCAGCAGTTACCAGGGCCCGGGGGCCAACGTCCTGACTTTC. It yields the protein CASSYQGPGANVLTF.

This clone was seen a handful of times. The rearrangement uses TRBV6-1 and TRBJ2-7, with D tentatively TRBD2 (5 bases). V was cut by 2 bases and J by 4 bases, with 18 bases left in between. Germline CDR1 reads MNHNS; CDR2 reads SASEGT. The CDR3 extends over 16 amino acids. The CDR3 region is CASSELLGLRDYEQYF. CDR3 coding DNA: TGTGCCAGCAGTGAATTACTGGGTTTGAGGGATTACGAGCAGTACTTC.

This rearrangement joins TRBV5-1 to TRBJ1-1, with 7 bases identical to TRBD1. The germline V gene encodes CDR1 SGHRS and CDR2 YFSETQ. The J segment lost 6 bases and the V segment lost 5 bases, leaving 13 bases of the junction unmatched. The CDR3 loop spans 15 amino acids. The CDR3 nucleotides read TGCGCCAGCAGTTCTAGGACAGGCGCGGGGGCTGAAGCTTTCTTT. The encoded protein is CASSSRTGAGAEAFF.

This chain joins TRBV11-2 and TRBJ2-7; TRBD2 matches 7 bases. The length of the CDR3 is 13 residues. Looked up from germline, CDR1 is SGHAT and CDR2 is FQNNGV. The ends lost 4 bases at V and 3 bases at J; junction bases unmatched: 3. CDR3 DNA: TGTGCCAGCAGCTCAGGCGGGGGCTACGAGCAGTACTTC. Its protein product is CASSSGGGYEQYF.

This chain joins TRBV29-1 and TRBJ2-3; 9 bases line up with TRBD2. V shed 3 bases, J shed 2 bases, and the junction held 3 bases outside the gene matches. The CDR3 consists of 14 residues. Germline CDR1 and CDR2: SQVTM and ANQGSEA. CDR3 protein: CSVDPSGNTDTQYF. CDR3 coding DNA: TGCAGCGTTGACCCTAGCGGGAACACAGATACGCAGTATTTT.

This clone was detected only a few times. This rearrangement joins TRBV6-1 to TRBJ2-7; TRBD2 matches at 10 bases. Germline loops: CDR1 MNHNS, CDR2 SASEGT. J was trimmed by 2 bases and V by 4 bases; bases with no gene match: 2. This CDR3 is built from 14 residues. CDR3 sequence reads: CASSAGTSAYEQYF. The DNA of the CDR3 is TGTGCCAGCAGTGCCGGGACTAGCGCCTACGAGCAGTACTTC.